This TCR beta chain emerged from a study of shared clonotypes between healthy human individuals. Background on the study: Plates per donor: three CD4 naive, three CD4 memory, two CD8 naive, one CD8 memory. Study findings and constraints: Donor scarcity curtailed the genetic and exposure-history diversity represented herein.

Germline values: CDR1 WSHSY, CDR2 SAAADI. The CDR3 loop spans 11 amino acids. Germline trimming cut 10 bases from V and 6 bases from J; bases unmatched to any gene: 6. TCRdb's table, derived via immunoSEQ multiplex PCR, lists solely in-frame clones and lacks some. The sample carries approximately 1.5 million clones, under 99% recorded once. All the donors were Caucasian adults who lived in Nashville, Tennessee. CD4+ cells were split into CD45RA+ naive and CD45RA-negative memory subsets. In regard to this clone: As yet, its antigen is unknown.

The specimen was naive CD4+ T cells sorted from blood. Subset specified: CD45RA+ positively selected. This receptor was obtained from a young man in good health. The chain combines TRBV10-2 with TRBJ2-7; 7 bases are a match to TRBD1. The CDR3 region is CAIKTGLEQYF. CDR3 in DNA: TGCGCCATCAAGACAGGGCTCGAGCAGTACTTC.